The entry below gives a single T cell receptor (beta chain) sequence along with its context. What it binds is unknown. This sample is drawn from a study of cytomegalovirus exposure and HLA in healthy donors. A multiplex PCR was run with 60 Vbeta primers and 13 Jbeta primers. The data were produced by immunoSEQ multiplex PCR, yet TCRdb's version contains in-frame clones alone and is incomplete. The sample gives about 120,000 clones, 60% to 80% of which show up once; under 3.5% is in the top ten. The study's findings and limits: Excluded were some V segments that proved indistinguishable, including TRBV6-2 and TRBV6-3.

The CDR3 totals 15 residues. In germline, CDR1 is LNHDA, CDR2 SQIVND (reference sequence). V was cut by 1 base and J by 2 bases, with 9 bases left in between. This receptor was taken from a woman between 45 and 60 years old in good health and CMV-seronegative. The sample comprised PBMCs. The rearrangement uses TRBV19 and TRBJ2-1; a weak D match, TRBD1 (5 bases). The CDR3 bases are TGTGCCAGTAGTATAGTTGCGACAGCCTACAATGAGCAGTTCTTC. Amino acids: CASSIVATAYNEQFF. The full variable domain, its missing parts supplied by reference TRBV19 and TRBJ2-1, is DGGITQSPKYLFRKEGQNVTLSCEQNLNHDAMYWYRQDPGQGLRLIYYSQIVNDFQKGDIAEGYSVSREKKESFPLTVTSAQKNPTAFYLCASSIVATAYNEQFFGPGTRLTVL.